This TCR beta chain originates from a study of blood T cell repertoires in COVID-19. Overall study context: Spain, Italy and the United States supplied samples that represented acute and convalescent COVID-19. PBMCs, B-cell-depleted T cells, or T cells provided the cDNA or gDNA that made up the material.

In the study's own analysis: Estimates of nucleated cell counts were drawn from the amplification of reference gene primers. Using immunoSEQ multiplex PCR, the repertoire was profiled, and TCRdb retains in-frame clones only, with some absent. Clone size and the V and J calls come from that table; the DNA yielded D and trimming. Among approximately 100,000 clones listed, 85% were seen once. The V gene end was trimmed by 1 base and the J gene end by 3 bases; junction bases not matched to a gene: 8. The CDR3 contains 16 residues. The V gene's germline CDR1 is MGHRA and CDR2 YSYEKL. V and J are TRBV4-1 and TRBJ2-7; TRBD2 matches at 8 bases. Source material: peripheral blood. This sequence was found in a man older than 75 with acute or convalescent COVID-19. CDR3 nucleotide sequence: TGCGCCAGCAGCCAAGTTCTCGGGGGGGGGTGCTACGAGCAGTACTTC. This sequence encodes CASSQVLGGGCYEQYF.